The clone carrying this TCR beta chain has a handful of counts. Its specificity is not known. The ends lost 0 bases at V and 2 bases at J; junction bases unmatched: 3. The CDR3 contains 16 residues. CDR1 SGHRS and CDR2 YFSETQ come from the germline V gene. The entry originates in a study of T-cell memory formation after mild COVID-19. General study points: Those CD4+ clones that contracted were mainly in CM and EM (CD8+ ones in EMRA).

TCR alpha and TCR beta cDNA libraries carrying sample barcodes and UMIs came from 5'RACE with constant-segment primers. Via MiXCR, TCRdb re-called the 5' RACE reads, giving one row per CDR3 protein. The sample records 350,000 to 500,000 distinct CDR3 sequences, about 25% being singletons. J is TRBJ2-3 and V is TRBV5-1, with 10 bases aligning to TRBD1. Input material: PBMCs or a T cell subset sorted from them (not recorded which). The sequence was obtained from an adult woman who had mild COVID-19 (a few samples of this study predate the infection). Cell type and time point are not known. DNA for the CDR3: TGCGCCAGCAGCTTGGCTGGACAGGGGGTCACAGATACGCAGTATTTT. This translates into CASSLAGQGVTDTQYF.